A single sample is the source of the 8 T cell receptor beta chains below, sequenced in a study of cytomegalovirus exposure and HLA in healthy donors. The study ran its PCR with 60 Vbeta and 13 Jbeta primers. The repertoire was sequenced with immunoSEQ multiplex PCR; TCRdb's copy has only in-frame clones and lacks some. The sample holds some 140,000 clones, about 87% seen once. The specimen was PBMCs. These receptors were collected from a woman aged 25 to 45 in good health and CMV-seronegative.

There are a few counts of this clone. The rearrangement joins TRBV27 to TRBJ2-7; 12 positions match TRBD1. The CDR3 contains 15 residues. The germline V gene encodes CDR1 MNHEY and CDR2 SMNVEV (reference sequence). The V and J ends lost 3 bases and 7 bases, in that order; junction bases with no gene match: 7. The CDR3 DNA sequence: TGTGCCAGCAGTTTTCGGGACAGGGGGCTTGAAGAGCAGTACTTC. Protein: CASSFRDRGLEEQYF.

The sample holds one count of this clone. The chain recombines TRBV7-9 with TRBJ2-3; 13 bases are shared with TRBD2. The V gene's germline CDR1 is SEHNR and CDR2 FQNEAQ (reference sequence). This CDR3 is built from 17 residues. With 5 bases clipped from V and 2 bases from J, the junction kept 7 bases outside the gene matches. CDR3 in DNA: TGTGCCAGCAGCCAATGGACTAGCGGGAGTGTCACAGATACGCAGTATTTT. This codes for CASSQWTSGSVTDTQYF.

The chain uses TRBV7-8 and TRBJ2-3, with no clear D. CDR3 length equals 15 residues. Per the germline V gene, CDR1 is SGHVS and CDR2 is FQNEAQ. Deletions cut 5 bases from V and 2 bases from J, with 14 bases between. CDR3 in amino acids: CASSLSLPPTDTQYF. Here the CDR3 DNA reads TGTGCCAGCAGCCTTAGCCTACCCCCCACAGATACGCAGTATTTT.

The chain links TRBV5-6 to TRBJ2-3, with a possible D match to TRBD2 (5 bases). Trimming cost V 5 bases and J 0 bases, with 7 bases left between them. The germline gives CDR1 SGHDT, CDR2 YYEEEE. This CDR3 contains 13 residues. CDR3 protein: CASRRTSTDTQYF. In DNA form, the CDR3 reads TGTGCCAGCAGACGGACTAGCACAGATACGCAGTATTTT.

The chain carries TRBV7-6 and TRBJ2-1; a weak D match, TRBD2 (5 bases). The CDR3 is 11 amino acids. The V end was cut by 1 base, the J end by 15 bases, with 10 bases between. Per the germline V gene, CDR1 is SGHVS and CDR2 is FNYEAQ. CDR3 protein: CASSLGLMLFF. For the CDR3, the DNA is TGTGCCAGCAGCTTAGGACTAATGCTGTTCTTC.

The chain is built from TRBV9 and TRBJ1-2, with TRBD1 matching 11 bases. CDR1 and CDR2 (germline): SGDLS, YYNGEE. The V segment lost 2 bases and the J segment 4 bases; nucleotides outside the gene matches: 10. The CDR3 totals 17 residues. The CDR3: CASSVTGQGVESYGYTF. CDR3 nucleotide sequence: TGTGCCAGCAGCGTCACGGGACAGGGGGTCGAATCCTATGGCTACACCTTC.

A word on this clone: An end of the junction differs from the germline gene, which may be a read error. This chain joins TRBV7-9 and TRBJ1-2, with 7 bases lining up with TRBD1. Germline CDR1 reads SEHNR; CDR2 reads FQNEAQ (reference sequence). CDR3 length equals 12 residues. Here the CDR3 DNA reads TGTTCCAGCAGCTGGGACAGCTATGGCTACACCTTC. Protein product: CSSSWDSYGYTF.

The chain recombines TRBV18 with TRBJ2-3; TRBD2 aligns across 9 bases. Germline CDR1 reads KGHSH; CDR2 reads LQKENI. V lost 3 bases, J lost 1 base, and 11 bases stayed unmatched. The CDR3 runs 18 residues. The CDR3 sequence is CASSPRPRVAGGTDTQYF. The DNA for the CDR3 is TGTGCCAGCTCACCCCGCCCTAGGGTAGCGGGGGGCACAGATACGCAGTATTTT. The whole variable domain, filled in from reference TRBV18 and TRBJ2-3, reads NAGVMQNPRHLVRRRGQEARLRCSPMKGHSHVYWYRQLPEEGLKFMVYLQKENIIDESGMPKERFSAEFPKEGPSILRIQQVVRGDSAAYFCASSPRPRVAGGTDTQYFGPGTRLTVL.